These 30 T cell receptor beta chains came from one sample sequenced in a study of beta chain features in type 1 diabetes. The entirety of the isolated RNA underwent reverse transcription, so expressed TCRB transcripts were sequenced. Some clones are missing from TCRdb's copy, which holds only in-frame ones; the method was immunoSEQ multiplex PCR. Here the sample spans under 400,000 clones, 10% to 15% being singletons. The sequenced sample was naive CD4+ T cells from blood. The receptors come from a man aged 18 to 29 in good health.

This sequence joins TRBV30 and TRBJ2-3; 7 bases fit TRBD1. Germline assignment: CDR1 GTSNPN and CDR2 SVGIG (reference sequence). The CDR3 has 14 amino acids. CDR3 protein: CVYGHRTGADTQYF. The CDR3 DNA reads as TGTGTCTATGGCCACCGTACAGGGGCAGATACGCAGTATTTT.

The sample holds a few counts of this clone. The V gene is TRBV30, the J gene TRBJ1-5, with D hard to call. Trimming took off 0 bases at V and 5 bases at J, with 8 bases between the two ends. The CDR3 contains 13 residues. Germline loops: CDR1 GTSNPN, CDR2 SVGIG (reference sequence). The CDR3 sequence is CAWSVWRDQPQHF. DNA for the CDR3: TGTGCCTGGAGTGTATGGCGGGATCAGCCCCAGCATTTT.

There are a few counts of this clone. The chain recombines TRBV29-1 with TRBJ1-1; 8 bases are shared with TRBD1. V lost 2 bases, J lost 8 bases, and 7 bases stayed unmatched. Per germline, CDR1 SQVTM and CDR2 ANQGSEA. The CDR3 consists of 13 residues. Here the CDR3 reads CSVEITGGAEAFF. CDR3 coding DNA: TGCAGCGTTGAAATAACAGGGGGTGCCGAAGCTTTCTTT. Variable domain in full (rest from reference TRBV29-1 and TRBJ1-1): SAVISQKPSRDICQRGTSLTIQCQVDSQVTMMFWYRQQPGQSLTLIATANQGSEATYESGFVIDKFPISRPNLTFSTLTVSNMSPEDSSIYLCSVEITGGAEAFFGQGTRLTVV.

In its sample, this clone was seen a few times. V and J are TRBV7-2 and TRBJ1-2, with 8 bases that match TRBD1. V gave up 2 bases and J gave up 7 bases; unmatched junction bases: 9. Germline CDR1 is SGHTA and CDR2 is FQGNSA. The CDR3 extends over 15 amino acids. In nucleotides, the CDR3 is TGTGCCAGCAGCTTAAAGACAGGGGAGGTTTTTGGCTACACCTTC. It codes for CASSLKTGEVFGYTF.

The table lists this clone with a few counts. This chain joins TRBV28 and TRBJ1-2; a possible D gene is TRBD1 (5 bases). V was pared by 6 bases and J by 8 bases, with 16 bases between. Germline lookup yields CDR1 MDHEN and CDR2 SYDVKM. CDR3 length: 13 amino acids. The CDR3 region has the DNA TGTGCCAGCAGCCAGGGTTTCTGGGGCGGCTACACCTTC. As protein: CASSQGFWGGYTF.

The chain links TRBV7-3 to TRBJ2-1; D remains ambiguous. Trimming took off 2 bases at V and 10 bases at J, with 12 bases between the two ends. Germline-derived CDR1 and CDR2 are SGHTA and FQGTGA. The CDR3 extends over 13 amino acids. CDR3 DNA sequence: TGTGCCAGCAGCTTAGTACCCCAGAGGGAGCAGTTCTTC. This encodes CASSLVPQREQFF.

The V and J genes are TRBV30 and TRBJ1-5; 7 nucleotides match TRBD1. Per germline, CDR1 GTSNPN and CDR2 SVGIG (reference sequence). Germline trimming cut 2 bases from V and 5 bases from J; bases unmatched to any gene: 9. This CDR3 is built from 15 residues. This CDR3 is CAWSRGRGVDQPQHF. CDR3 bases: TGTGCCTGGAGTCGGGGCAGGGGGGTCGATCAGCCCCAGCATTTT. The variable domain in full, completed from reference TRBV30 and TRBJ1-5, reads SQTIHQWPATLVQPVGSPLSLECTVEGTSNPNLYWYRQAAGRGLQLLFYSVGIGQISSEVPQNLSASRPQDRQFILSSKKLLLSDSGFYLCAWSRGRGVDQPQHFGDGTRLSIL.

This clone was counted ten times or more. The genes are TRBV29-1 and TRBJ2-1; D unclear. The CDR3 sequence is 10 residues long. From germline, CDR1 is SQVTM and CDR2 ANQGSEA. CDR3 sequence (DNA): TGCATTTCTTGGGCTAATGAGCAGTTCTTC. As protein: CISWANEQFF.

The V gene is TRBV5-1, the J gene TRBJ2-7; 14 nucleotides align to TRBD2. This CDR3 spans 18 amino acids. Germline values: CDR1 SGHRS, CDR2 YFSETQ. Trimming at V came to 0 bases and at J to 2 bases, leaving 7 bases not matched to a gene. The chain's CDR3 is CASSLEGTSGRFTYEQYF. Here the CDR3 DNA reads TGCGCCAGCAGCTTGGAGGGGACTAGCGGGAGATTCACCTACGAGCAGTACTTC.

This CDR3 reads CASSDRGQTTGELFF. In DNA form, the CDR3 reads TGTGCCAGCAGTGACAGGGGGCAAACTACCGGGGAGCTGTTTTTT. The chain has TRBV6-1 and TRBJ2-2; the match to TRBD1 covers 8 bases. Germline CDR1 and CDR2: MNHNS and SASEGT. V gave up 3 bases and J gave up 5 bases; unmatched junction bases: 5. The CDR3 has 15 amino acids.

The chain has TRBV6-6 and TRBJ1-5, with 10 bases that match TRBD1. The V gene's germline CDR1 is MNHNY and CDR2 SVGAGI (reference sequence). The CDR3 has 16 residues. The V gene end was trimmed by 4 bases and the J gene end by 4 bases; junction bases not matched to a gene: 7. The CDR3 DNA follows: TGTGCCAGCAGTTTCGCCGGGACAGGGGCTAATCAGCCCCAGCATTTT. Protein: CASSFAGTGANQPQHF.

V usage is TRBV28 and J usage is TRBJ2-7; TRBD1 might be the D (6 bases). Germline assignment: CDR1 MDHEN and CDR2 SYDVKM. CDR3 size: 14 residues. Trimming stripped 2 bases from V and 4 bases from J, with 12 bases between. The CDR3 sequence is CASSLQTGGYEQYF. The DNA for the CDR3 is TGTGCCAGCAGTTTACAGACAGGTGGTTACGAGCAGTACTTC.

The CDR3 spells CASSWTSGFYNEQFF. The CDR3, as DNA: TGTGCCAGCAGTTGGACTAGCGGGTTCTACAATGAGCAGTTCTTC. This rearrangement joins TRBV6-5 to TRBJ2-1; the match to TRBD2 covers 11 bases. J gave up 3 bases and V 4 bases, and 2 bases lay outside the gene matches. This CDR3 spans 15 amino acids. Germline CDR1 MNHEY, CDR2 SVGAGI.

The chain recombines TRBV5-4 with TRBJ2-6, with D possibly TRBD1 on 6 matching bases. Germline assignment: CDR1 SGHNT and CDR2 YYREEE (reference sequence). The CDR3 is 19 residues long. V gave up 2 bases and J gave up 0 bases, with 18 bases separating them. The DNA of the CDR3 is TGTGCCAGCAGCTTTCCCGACAGGCGTAACCTCTCTGGGGCCAACGTCCTGACTTTC. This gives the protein CASSFPDRRNLSGANVLTF.

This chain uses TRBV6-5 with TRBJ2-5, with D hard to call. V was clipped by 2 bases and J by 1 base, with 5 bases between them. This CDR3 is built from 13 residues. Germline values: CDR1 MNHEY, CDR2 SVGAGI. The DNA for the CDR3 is TGTGCCAGCAGTTACACAGTCCAAGAGACCCAGTACTTC. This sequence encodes CASSYTVQETQYF.

CDR3 DNA: TGTGCCAGCAGATCATCTCTCGAGGTTACGGCTTTCTTT. Translating it yields CASRSSLEVTAFF. The chain carries TRBV27 and TRBJ1-1; the D is unclear. V lost 6 bases, J lost 11 bases, and 19 bases lay in between. From germline, CDR1 is MNHEY and CDR2 SMNVEV (reference sequence). The CDR3 consists of 13 residues.

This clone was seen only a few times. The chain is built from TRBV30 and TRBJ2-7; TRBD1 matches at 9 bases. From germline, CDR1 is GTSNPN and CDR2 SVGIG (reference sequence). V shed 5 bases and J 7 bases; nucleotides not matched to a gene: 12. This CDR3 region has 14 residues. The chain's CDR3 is CAWEAGDRVQEQYF. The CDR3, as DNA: TGTGCCTGGGAAGCTGGGGACAGGGTTCAGGAGCAGTACTTC.

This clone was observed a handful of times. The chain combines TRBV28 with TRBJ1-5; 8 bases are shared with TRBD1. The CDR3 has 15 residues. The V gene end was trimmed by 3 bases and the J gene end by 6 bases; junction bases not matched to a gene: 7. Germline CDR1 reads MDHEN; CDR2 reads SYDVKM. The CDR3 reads CASSFLGQGGQPQHF. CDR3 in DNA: TGTGCCAGCAGTTTCCTCGGACAGGGAGGTCAGCCCCAGCATTTT.

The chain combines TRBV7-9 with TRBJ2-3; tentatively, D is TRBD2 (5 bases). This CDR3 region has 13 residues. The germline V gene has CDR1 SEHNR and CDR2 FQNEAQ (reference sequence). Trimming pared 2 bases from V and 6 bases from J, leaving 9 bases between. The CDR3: CASSLREFDTQYF. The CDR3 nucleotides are TGTGCCAGCAGCTTAAGGGAGTTCGATACGCAGTATTTT.

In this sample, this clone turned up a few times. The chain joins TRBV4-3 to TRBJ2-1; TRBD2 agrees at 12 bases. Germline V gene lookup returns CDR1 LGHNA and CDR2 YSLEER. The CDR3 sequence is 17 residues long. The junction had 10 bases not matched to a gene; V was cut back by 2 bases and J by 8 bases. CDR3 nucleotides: TGCGCCAGCAGCCAATCGACTAGCGGGAGACATGGCTATGAGCAGTTCTTC. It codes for CASSQSTSGRHGYEQFF.

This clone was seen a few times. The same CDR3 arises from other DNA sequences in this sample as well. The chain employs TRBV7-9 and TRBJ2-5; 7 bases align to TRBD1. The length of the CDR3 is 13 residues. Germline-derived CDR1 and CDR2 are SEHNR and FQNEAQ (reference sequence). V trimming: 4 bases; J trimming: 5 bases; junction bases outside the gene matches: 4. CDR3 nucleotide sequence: TGTGCCAGCAGCTCGACAGGGCGGGAGACCCAGTACTTC. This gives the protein CASSSTGRETQYF.

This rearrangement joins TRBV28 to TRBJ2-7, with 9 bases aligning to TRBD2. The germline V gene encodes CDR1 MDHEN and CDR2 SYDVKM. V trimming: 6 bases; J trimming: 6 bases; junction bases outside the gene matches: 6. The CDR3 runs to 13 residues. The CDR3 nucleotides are TGTGCCAGCAGGGAACCACTAGCGGGCGAGCAGTACTTC. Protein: CASREPLAGEQYF. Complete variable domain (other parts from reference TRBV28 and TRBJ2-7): DVKVTQSSRYLVKRTGEKVFLECVQDMDHENMFWYRQDPGLGLRLIYFSYDVKMKEKGDIPEGYSVSREKKERFSLILESASTNQTSMYLCASREPLAGEQYFGPGTRLTVT.

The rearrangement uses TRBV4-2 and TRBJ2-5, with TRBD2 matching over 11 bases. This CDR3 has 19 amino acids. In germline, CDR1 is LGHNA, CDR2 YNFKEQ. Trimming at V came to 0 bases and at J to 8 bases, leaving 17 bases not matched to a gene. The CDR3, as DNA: TGTGCCAGCAGCCAAGAAGGGGGGACTAGCGGATTTGAGGGTTTCACCCAGTACTTC. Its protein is CASSQEGGTSGFEGFTQYF.

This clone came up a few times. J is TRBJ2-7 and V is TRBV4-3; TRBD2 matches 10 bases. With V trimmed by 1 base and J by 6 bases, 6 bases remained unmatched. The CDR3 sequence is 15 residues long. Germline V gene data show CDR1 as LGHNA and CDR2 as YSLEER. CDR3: CASSQVAGGLGEQYF. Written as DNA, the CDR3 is TGCGCCAGCAGCCAAGTAGCGGGAGGTCTAGGCGAGCAGTACTTC.

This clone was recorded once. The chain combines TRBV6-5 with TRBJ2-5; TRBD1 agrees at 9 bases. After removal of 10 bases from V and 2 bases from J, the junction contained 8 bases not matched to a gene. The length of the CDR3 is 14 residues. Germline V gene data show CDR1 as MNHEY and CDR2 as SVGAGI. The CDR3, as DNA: TGTGCCATCAGCCGGGACAGGGAGCAAGAGACCCAGTACTTC. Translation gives CAISRDREQETQYF.

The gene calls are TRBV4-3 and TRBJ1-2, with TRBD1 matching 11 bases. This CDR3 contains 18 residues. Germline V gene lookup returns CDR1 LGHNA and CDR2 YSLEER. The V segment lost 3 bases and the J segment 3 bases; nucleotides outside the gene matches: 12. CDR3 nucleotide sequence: TGCGCCAGCAGCCACCCCGGGACAGGGGGTGAGTGGTACTATGGCTACACCTTC. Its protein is CASSHPGTGGEWYYGYTF.

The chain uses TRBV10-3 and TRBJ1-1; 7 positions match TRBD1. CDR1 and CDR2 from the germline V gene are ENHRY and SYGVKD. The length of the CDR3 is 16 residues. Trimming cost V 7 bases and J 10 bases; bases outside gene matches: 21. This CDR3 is CAITDSPGQTATGAFF. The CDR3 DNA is TGTGCCATCACCGATTCACCGGGACAGACCGCTACCGGAGCTTTCTTT.

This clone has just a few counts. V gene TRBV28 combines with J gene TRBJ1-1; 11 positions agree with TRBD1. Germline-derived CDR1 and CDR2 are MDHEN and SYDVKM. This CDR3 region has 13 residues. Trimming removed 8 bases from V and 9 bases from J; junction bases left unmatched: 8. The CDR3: CASPPGTGGQAFF. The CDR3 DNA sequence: TGTGCCAGCCCACCCGGGACAGGGGGACAAGCTTTCTTT. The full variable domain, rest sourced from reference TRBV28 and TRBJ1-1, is DVKVTQSSRYLVKRTGEKVFLECVQDMDHENMFWYRQDPGLGLRLIYFSYDVKMKEKGDIPEGYSVSREKKERFSLILESASTNQTSMYLCASPPGTGGQAFFGQGTRLTVV.

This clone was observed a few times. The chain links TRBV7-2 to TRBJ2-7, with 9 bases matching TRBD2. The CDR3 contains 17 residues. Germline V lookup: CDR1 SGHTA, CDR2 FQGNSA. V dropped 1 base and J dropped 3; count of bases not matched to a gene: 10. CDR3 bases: TGTGCCAGCAGCTTAGTAGTTGGCGGGACTAGCCACTACGAGCAGTACTTC. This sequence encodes CASSLVVGGTSHYEQYF.

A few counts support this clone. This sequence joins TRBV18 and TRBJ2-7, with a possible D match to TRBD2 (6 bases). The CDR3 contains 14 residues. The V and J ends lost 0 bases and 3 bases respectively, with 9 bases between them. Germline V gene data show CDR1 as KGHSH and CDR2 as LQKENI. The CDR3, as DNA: TGTGCCAGCTCACCACCGTCGACTAGCTACGAGCAGTACTTC. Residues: CASSPPSTSYEQYF.